This record concerns one T cell receptor (beta chain) sequence. The antigen is not known. These data come from a study of regulatory T cells in long-lasting Graves disease. Overall study: Under 3 months of antithyroid drugs had been taken by newly diagnosed Graves' patients.

The TCR beta library used iRepertoire HTBI primers with Arm-PCR amplification of CDR3. TCRdb redid the calling of the multiplex PCR reads with MiXCR, one entry per CDR3 protein. This table holds 510,000 or so distinct CDR3 sequences, 12% found once. CDR3 length equals 18 residues. V lost 1 base to trimming and J lost 0 bases, with 17 bases between them. The germline V gene encodes CDR1 SGHTA and CDR2 FQGTGA. Time point reported: newly diagnosed GD, antithyroid drugs for less than 3 months. Construction of the TCR library relied on RNA isolated from PBMCs. Study findings and constraints: Repertoires from persistent disease leaned toward TRBV28, TRBJ1-2 and TRBJ2-5. Persistent cases of Graves' showed reduced TCR diversity relative to newly diagnosed patients.

This sample also appeared in a second study, on T cells in Graves' hyperthyroidism and ophthalmopathy.

This TCR was recovered from a young woman with Graves disease. The chain carries TRBV7-3 and TRBJ2-3; possibly TRBD2 for D (7 bases). Sequences were derived from peripheral blood mononuclear cells (PBMCs), sampled at new diagnosis, from a patient treated with antithyroid drugs. The CDR3 here is CASSLRGGGRSSTDTQYF. DNA of the CDR3: TGTGCCAGCAGCTTAAGGGGGGGGGGCCGATCTAGCACAGATACGCAGTATTTT.